What follows are 21 T cell receptor delta chains derived from one specimen sequenced in a study of gamma-delta chains in newborns, infants, children. With CATT, TCRdb re-called clones from the reads. The sample lists over 12,000 delta-chain clones; about 7% were seen once. The specimen sequenced was blood. These receptors all come from a child who was a newborn, infant or young child, either healthy, febrile or measles-vaccinated (not recorded which).

About this clone: At one of its ends the junction is not consistent with the germline gene, which may arise from a read error. J is TRDJ3 and V is TRDV2, with TRDD3 matching over 13 bases. Germline V gives CDR1 GEAIGNYY, CDR2 EKD. The length of the CDR3 is 19 residues. The CDR3 here is CACDKYWGIRSWGTRQMFF. The CDR3 region has the DNA TGTGCCTGTGACAAGTACTGGGGGATACGCTCCTGGGGCACCCGACAGATGTTTTTC.

Regarding this clone: A read error may explain this, as a much larger clone is one base away. The J gene is TRDJ3, the V gene TRDV2; 7 positions match TRDD3. Germline V lookup: CDR1 GEAIGNYY, CDR2 EKD. Unmatched junction bases numbered 20, after V lost 3 bases and J lost 1 base. This CDR3 comprises 22 residues. This CDR3 is CACDALRTGVYALSWDTRQMFF. The CDR3 DNA is TGTGCCTGTGACGCTCTCCGTACTGGGGTATACGCGCTTTCCTGGGACACCCGACAGATGTTTTTC.

A few counts support this clone. The chain joins TRDV2 to TRDJ3; 12 nucleotides line up with TRDD3. V gave up 3 bases and J gave up 2 bases; unmatched junction bases: 7. Germline CDR1 and CDR2: GEAIGNYY and EKD. This CDR3 has 19 amino acids. Here the CDR3 reads CACDSLGDTGTWDTRQMFF. As DNA, the CDR3 is TGTGCCTGTGACTCACTGGGGGATACTGGGACCTGGGACACCCGACAGATGTTTTTC.

The chain is built from TRDV2 and TRDJ3; TRDD3 aligns across 8 bases. CDR3 size: 19 residues. Trimming at V came to 0 bases and at J to 5 bases, leaving 11 bases not matched to a gene. Per germline, CDR1 GEAIGNYY and CDR2 EKD. CDR3 DNA: TGTGCCTGTGACACCGTGGGGGATCGGAAAGTCGGGGACACCCGACAGATGTTTTTC. Translating it yields CACDTVGDRKVGDTRQMFF.

Of note for this clone: For this DNA, TCRdb reports the protein of a much larger clone, which diverges at residue 3, most likely from a read error; the protein presented here is translated directly from the DNA. This rearrangement joins TRDV2 to TRDJ3; 7 nucleotides agree with TRDD3. CDR1 and CDR2 (germline): GEAIGNYY, EKD. CDR3 size: 17 residues. CDR3 in DNA: TGTGCCAGTGACACCTGGGGGGACTCCTGGGACACCCGACAGATGTTTTTC. It yields the protein CASDTWGDSWDTRQMFF.

The rearrangement joins TRDV2 to TRDJ3, with TRDD3 matching 8 bases. The length of the CDR3 is 19 residues. Germline loops: CDR1 GEAIGNYY, CDR2 EKD. The ends lost 0 bases at V and 2 bases at J; junction bases unmatched: 8. The CDR3 loop reads CACDTVLGAPPWDTRQMFF. The CDR3 DNA is TGTGCCTGTGACACCGTACTGGGGGCCCCCCCCTGGGACACCCGACAGATGTTTTTC.

This clone was detected many times. The chain links TRDV2 to TRDJ1; 9 positions agree with TRDD3. The CDR3 loop spans 18 amino acids. Trimming removed 3 bases from V and 0 bases from J; junction bases left unmatched: 13. Germline V CDR1 and CDR2: GEAIGNYY, EKD. DNA for the CDR3: TGTGCCTGTGACCACCTGTACTGGGGGACCCGGAACACCGATAAACTCATCTTT. This gives the protein CACDHLYWGTRNTDKLIF.

This clone turned up a few times. The rearrangement uses TRDV1 and TRDJ1, with 7 bases identical to TRDD3. CDR3 size: 21 residues. The V gene's germline CDR1 is TSWWSYY and CDR2 QGS. V shed 6 bases and J 0 bases; nucleotides not matched to a gene: 25. The CDR3: CALGVLPADGGPSEYTDKLIF. CDR3 bases: TGTGCTCTTGGAGTACTACCGGCCGATGGGGGACCCTCCGAGTACACCGATAAACTCATCTTT.

The CDR3 protein is CACVGDLTAQLFF. The DNA of the CDR3 is TGTGCCTGTGTGGGGGATTTGACAGCACAACTCTTCTTT. The rearrangement uses TRDV2 and TRDJ2; 7 nucleotides match TRDD3. Trimming removed 5 bases from V and 1 base from J; junction bases left unmatched: 0. The CDR3 spans 13 residues. Germline values: CDR1 GEAIGNYY, CDR2 EKD.

Regarding this clone: This may stem from a read error, because a much larger clone lies one nucleotide away. This same CDR3 is encoded by further DNA sequences in the sample. V is TRDV2 and J is TRDJ1; TRDD3 matches 7 bases. Germline-derived CDR1 and CDR2 are GEAIGNYY and EKD. This CDR3 spans 12 amino acids. CDR3 amino acids: CACDWGTDKLIF. The CDR3 nucleotides are TGTGCCTGTGACTGGGGGACCGACAAACTCATCTTT.

This clone was found many times. The sample has other DNA sequences that encode this CDR3 too. CDR3 sequence (DNA): TGTGCCTGTGACACCGTAATTACTGGGGTTCGCTCCTGGGACACCCGACAGATGTTTTTC. It encodes CACDTVITGVRSWDTRQMFF. The chain has TRDV2 and TRDJ3, with 7 positions matching TRDD3. The V segment lost 0 bases and the J segment 0 bases; nucleotides outside the gene matches: 10. Looked up from germline, CDR1 is GEAIGNYY and CDR2 is EKD. This CDR3 spans 20 amino acids.

This chain uses TRDV2 with TRDJ3; 13 nucleotides match TRDD3. V dropped 3 bases and J dropped 0; count of bases not matched to a gene: 10. The CDR3 consists of 21 residues. Germline V gives CDR1 GEAIGNYY, CDR2 EKD. The CDR3 DNA is TGTGCCTGTGACCCCTTACTGGGGGATACGAACTCCTCCTGGGACACCCGACAGATGTTTTTC. Translating gives CACDPLLGDTNSSWDTRQMFF.

Comment on this clone: TCRdb's protein does not match the DNA translation at residue 7; the protein provided is translated from the DNA. The V call is TRDV2, the J call TRDJ3, with TRDD3 as a possible D gene (5 bases). Germline V gene sequence: CDR1 GEAIGNYY, CDR2 EKD. The CDR3 extends over 18 amino acids. V was trimmed by 3 bases and J by 0 bases, leaving 14 bases between them. The DNA of the CDR3 is TGTGCCTGTGACCTACTGGAGGGCAGCTCCTGGGACACCCGACAGATGTTTTTC. This sequence encodes CACDLLEGSSWDTRQMFF.

This clone was detected ten times or more. A far more abundant clone sits one base away, making this likely a read error. The sample has other DNA sequences that encode this CDR3 too. This chain joins TRDV2 and TRDJ3, with 11 positions matching TRDD3. The CDR3 is 19 residues long. Per the germline V gene, CDR1 is GEAIGNYY and CDR2 is EKD. Unmatched junction bases numbered 3, after V lost 0 bases and J lost 0 bases. CDR3 protein: CACDTLLGDSSWDTRQMFF. The CDR3 DNA reads as TGTGCCTGTGACACCCTACTGGGGGATAGCTCCTGGGACACCCGACAGATGTTTTTC.

The chain employs TRDV2 and TRDJ3; a possible D gene is TRDD3 (5 bases). CDR3 length equals 17 residues. Germline V gene lookup returns CDR1 GEAIGNYY and CDR2 EKD. The V end was cut by 1 base, the J end by 0 bases, with 9 bases between. CDR3 sequence: CACDTMGSSWDTRQMFF. In nucleotides, the CDR3 is TGTGCCTGTGACACGATGGGGAGCTCCTGGGACACCCGACAGATGTTTTTC.

The V and J genes are TRAV29/DV5 and TRDJ2, with TRDD3 identical over 9 bases. This CDR3 comprises 14 residues. V shed 7 bases and J 0 bases; nucleotides not matched to a gene: 4. Germline V gives CDR1 NSMFDY, CDR2 ISSIKDK. CDR3: CATMGDTLTAQLFF. The CDR3 DNA is TGTGCAACAATGGGGGATACTTTGACAGCACAACTCTTCTTT.

This sequence joins TRDV2 and TRDJ2; the match to TRDD3 covers 9 bases. Germline V gene lookup returns CDR1 GEAIGNYY and CDR2 EKD. The CDR3 sequence is 20 residues long. The V segment lost 0 bases and the J segment 4 bases; nucleotides outside the gene matches: 17. The CDR3 protein is CACDTVAANLGIRETAQLFF. CDR3 in DNA: TGTGCCTGTGACACCGTTGCCGCTAACTTGGGGATACGCGAGACAGCACAACTCTTCTTT.

With regard to this clone: This could be a read error, since a much larger clone is one nucleotide away. This sequence joins TRDV2 and TRDJ3; 10 bases map to TRDD3. The ends lost 0 bases at V and 0 bases at J; junction bases unmatched: 10. From germline, CDR1 is GEAIGNYY and CDR2 EKD. The CDR3 loop spans 21 amino acids. CDR3 bases: TGTGCCTGTGACACCGCCTCTGTACTGGGGGATGTCTCCTGGGACACCCGACAGATGTTTTTC. Its translation is CACDTASVLGDVSWDTRQMFF.

This clone has just a few counts. Other nucleotide sequences from this sample produce the same CDR3. This sequence joins TRDV2 and TRDJ3; the match to TRDD3 covers 13 bases. The CDR3 has 20 amino acids. Trimming removed 4 bases from V and 0 bases from J; junction bases left unmatched: 8. Germline CDR1 is GEAIGNYY and CDR2 is EKD. In DNA, the CDR3 is TGTGCCTGTGATTCTGTACTGGGGGATACGAGCTCCTGGGACACCCGACAGATGTTTTTC. Encoded protein: CACDSVLGDTSSWDTRQMFF.

Only a few counts were recorded for this clone. The sample holds other DNA sequences that translate to the same CDR3. The chain carries TRDV2 and TRDJ3, with 8 bases aligning to TRDD3. Germline V CDR1 and CDR2: GEAIGNYY, EKD. The CDR3 is 18 amino acids. J gave up 1 base and V 3 bases, and 7 bases lay outside the gene matches. The CDR3 DNA follows: TGTGCCTGTGACGTACTGGGGGGGTCTTCCTGGGACACCCGACAGATGTTTTTC. Encoded protein: CACDVLGGSSWDTRQMFF.

This clone came up many times. A much larger clone is a single base away; this may be a read error. The same CDR3 can be traced to other DNA sequences in this sample. This chain uses TRDV2 with TRDJ2, with 12 bases that match TRDD3. Germline values: CDR1 GEAIGNYY, CDR2 EKD. The CDR3 spans 16 residues. The CDR3 here is CACDVLGDTLTAQLFF. The CDR3 coding sequence is TGTGCCTGTGACGTACTGGGGGATACTTTGACAGCCCAACTCTTCTTT.